This T cell receptor beta chain was found in a study of T cell responses to AZD1222 COVID-19 vaccine. Sequenced by immunoSEQ multiplex PCR; TCRdb stores in-frame clones only, minus some. The sample shows 200,000 to 250,000 clones, around 94% of them seen only once. Germline V gene data show CDR1 as SGHTA and CDR2 as FQGTGA. With 0 bases removed from V and 0 bases from J, the gap between germline ends came to 2 bases. The CDR3 sequence is 14 residues long. Source: peripheral blood, taken 28 days after the second dose of the MenACWY control vaccine. This clonotype originated in an adult who received the MenACWY meningococcal vaccine as a control. The chain couples TRBV7-3 to TRBJ2-2, with D uncertain. The CDR3 DNA reads as TGTGCCAGCAGCTTAACAGCGAACACCGGGGAGCTGTTTTTT. This translates into CASSLTANTGELFF.